This record covers a single TCR beta chain. The sample holds other DNA sequences that translate to the same CDR3. The record originates from a study of shared clonotypes between healthy human individuals. Data came from immunoSEQ multiplex PCR; TCRdb stores just in-frame clones and leaves some out. The data contain roughly 2.1 million clones, just over 90% of them singletons. Positively selected for CCR7, the CD45RO-negative cells used as naive CD8 cells excluded terminally differentiated effector memory CD45RA+ cells. This CDR3 spans 13 amino acids. Trimming removed 2 bases at V and 3 bases at J, with 8 bases between. Germline V lookup: CDR1 MNHEY, CDR2 SMNVEV (reference sequence).

This rearrangement joins TRBV27 to TRBJ2-7; weak D call: TRBD1 (6 bases). Sequencing was performed on naive CD8+ T cells from PBMCs. This clonotype originated in a man aged 18 to 29 in good health. Some clones in this sample may be carry-over from other donors' samples. CDR3 DNA: TGTGCCAGCAGTTTAGCAGGGGACTACGAGCAGTACTTC. Its translation is CASSLAGDYEQYF.